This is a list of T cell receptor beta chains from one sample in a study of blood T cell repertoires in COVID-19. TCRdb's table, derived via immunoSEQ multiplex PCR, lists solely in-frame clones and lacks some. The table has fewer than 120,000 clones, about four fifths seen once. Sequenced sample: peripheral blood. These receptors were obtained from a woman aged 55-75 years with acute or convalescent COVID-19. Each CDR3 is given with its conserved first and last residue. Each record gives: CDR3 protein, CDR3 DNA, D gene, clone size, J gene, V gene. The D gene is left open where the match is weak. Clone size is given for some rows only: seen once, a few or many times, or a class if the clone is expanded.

CASSYRGQGSEQYF	TGTGCCAGCAGTTACAGAGGACAGGGTTCCGAGCAGTACTTC	TRBD1	NA	TRBJ2-7	TRBV6-2/TRBV6-3
CAWSSTGGNSPLHF	TGTGCCTGGAGTTCAACAGGGGGCAATTCACCCCTCCACTTT	TRBD1	NA	TRBJ1-6	TRBV30
CASSSIAGGFTDTQYF	TGTGCCAGCAGTTCCATAGCGGGGGGCTTTACAGATACGCAGTATTTT	TRBD2	NA	TRBJ2-3	TRBV6-2/TRBV6-3
CASSYWDRMAYGYTF	TGTGCCAGCAGTTACTGGGACAGAATGGCCTATGGCTACACCTTC	TRBD1	NA	TRBJ1-2	TRBV6-5
CAIADTGNQPQHF	TGTGCCATTGCGGACACGGGCAATCAGCCCCAGCATTTT	NA	NA	TRBJ1-5	TRBV19
CASSVDRGGSEAFF	TGTGCCAGCAGCGTGGACAGGGGGGGCTCTGAAGCTTTCTTT	TRBD1	NA	TRBJ1-1	TRBV5-5
CASSPGQGGVDEQYF	TGTGCCAGCAGCCCCGGACAGGGGGGCGTCGACGAGCAGTACTTC	TRBD1	NA	TRBJ2-7	TRBV5-4
CASSLRGNQPQHF	TGTGCCAGCAGCTTACGAGGAAATCAGCCCCAGCATTTT	NA	NA	TRBJ1-5	TRBV5-5
CASSGLLAGGDNEQFF	TGTGCCAGCAGCGGCCTACTAGCGGGGGGAGACAATGAGCAGTTCTTC	TRBD2	NA	TRBJ2-1	TRBV7-9
CASSEAGGSDTEAFF	TGTGCCAGCAGTGAAGCAGGGGGATCGGACACTGAAGCTTTCTTT	NA	NA	TRBJ1-1	TRBV2
CASSVGSGGYEKLFF	TGTGCCAGCAGCGTAGGGAGCGGGGGATATGAAAAACTGTTTTTT	NA	NA	TRBJ1-4	TRBV9
CASSLSTGVYGYTF	TGTGCCAGCAGCTTATCGACAGGGGTGTATGGCTACACCTTC	TRBD1	NA	TRBJ1-2	TRBV7-8
CASSRTFGVLIGYTF	TGTGCCAGCAGTCGGACTTTCGGGGTTCTCATTGGCTACACCTTC	NA	NA	TRBJ1-2	TRBV7-2
CASSLVPLGGGSGTEAFF	TGTGCCAGCAGCTTAGTTCCGTTGGGGGGCGGGAGTGGCACTGAAGCTTTCTTT	NA	NA	TRBJ1-1	TRBV7-2
CASSPDRGGGYTF	TGTGCCAGCAGCCCTGACAGGGGCGGTGGCTACACCTTC	TRBD1	NA	TRBJ1-2	TRBV6-2/TRBV6-3
CSVDAGGEVEAFF	TGCAGCGTTGACGCAGGGGGCGAGGTGGAAGCTTTCTTT	TRBD1	many	TRBJ1-1	TRBV29-1
CASSLGRGAYEQFF	TGTGCCAGCAGCTTGGGGCGGGGGGCGTATGAGCAGTTCTTC	TRBD2	NA	TRBJ2-1	TRBV5-6
CASSEAGLHSGRMNQPQHF	TGTGCCAGCAGTGAAGCGGGCCTTCATTCAGGGAGGATGAATCAGCCCCAGCATTTT	NA	NA	TRBJ1-5	TRBV2
CASSPPGQGTNYGYTF	TGTGCCAGCAGTCCTCCGGGACAGGGGACTAACTATGGCTACACCTTC	TRBD1	NA	TRBJ1-2	TRBV28
CASSLGGTVGYGYTF	TGTGCCAGCAGCTTAGGGGGGACAGTGGGCTATGGCTACACCTTC	TRBD1	NA	TRBJ1-2	TRBV11-3
CASQALAGDYGYTF	TGTGCCAGCCAGGCGCTGGCGGGTGACTATGGCTACACCTTC	NA	NA	TRBJ1-2	TRBV7-9
CASTLENQPQHF	TGTGCCAGCACCTTAGAAAATCAGCCCCAGCATTTT	NA	NA	TRBJ1-5	TRBV12-3/TRBV12-4
CASSLQGKRLYEQYF	TGTGCCAGCAGCCTCCAGGGAAAACGACTCTACGAGCAGTACTTC	NA	NA	TRBJ2-7	TRBV7-8
CASSLDREGYGYTF	TGTGCCAGCAGCTTGGACAGGGAGGGCTATGGCTACACCTTC	TRBD1	NA	TRBJ1-2	TRBV7-3
CASRRDRLSYEQYF	TGTGCCAGCAGGCGGGACCGCTTATCCTACGAGCAGTACTTC	NA	NA	TRBJ2-7	TRBV11-3
CASSAGTGVAYEQYF	TGTGCCAGCAGCGCTGGGACAGGGGTGGCCTACGAGCAGTACTTC	TRBD1	NA	TRBJ2-7	TRBV9
CASSFSSQAFF	TGTGCCAGCAGCTTTAGTTCCCAAGCTTTCTTT	NA	few	TRBJ1-1	TRBV11-3
CATQVGRGYNSPLHF	TGTGCCACCCAAGTTGGGAGAGGTTATAATTCACCCCTCCACTTT	NA	NA	TRBJ1-6	TRBV6-6
CASSSGQYYGYTF	TGCGCCAGCAGCTCGGGACAGTACTATGGCTACACCTTC	TRBD1	medium-sized	TRBJ1-2	TRBV5-1
CASSLQGTAYEQYF	TGTGCCAGCAGTTTACAGGGGACAGCCTACGAGCAGTACTTC	TRBD1	once	TRBJ2-7	TRBV28
CASSTTRGTRGKLFF	TGTGCCAGTAGTACCACCAGGGGTACTCGGGGAAAACTGTTTTTT	NA	NA	TRBJ1-4	TRBV19
CASSLSQTEAFF	TGTGCCAGCAGCTTAAGTCAGACTGAAGCTTTCTTT	NA	NA	TRBJ1-1	TRBV11-3
CASSLGAGTDTQYF	TGTGCCAGCAGCTTGGGGGCAGGCACAGATACGCAGTATTTT	NA	NA	TRBJ2-3	TRBV11-2
CASLPGQGVDEQYF	TGTGCCAGCCTACCGGGACAGGGGGTGGACGAGCAGTACTTC	TRBD1	NA	TRBJ2-7	TRBV2
CASSQDFTVGDIQYF	TGCGCCAGCAGCCAAGATTTCACGGTAGGGGACATTCAGTACTTC	NA	NA	TRBJ2-4	TRBV4-1
CASSLTDSGNTIYF	TGTGCCAGCAGCTTAACAGACTCTGGAAACACCATATATTTT	NA	NA	TRBJ1-3	TRBV11-1
CASSVGPTGVANYGYTF	TGTGCCAGCAGCGTAGGGCCGACAGGGGTAGCTAACTATGGCTACACCTTC	TRBD1	NA	TRBJ1-2	TRBV9
CASSPQGARGYTF	TGTGCCAGCTCACCACAGGGGGCCCGTGGCTACACCTTC	TRBD1	NA	TRBJ1-2	TRBV18
CASAVYSGGAGNEQFF	TGCGCCAGCGCCGTATATAGCGGGGGGGCAGGTAATGAGCAGTTCTTC	TRBD2	NA	TRBJ2-1	TRBV5-1
CATSDGTGIDEQYF	TGTGCCACCAGTGATGGGACAGGGATCGACGAGCAGTACTTC	TRBD1	NA	TRBJ2-7	TRBV24-1
CASSVGINGYTF	TGTGCCAGCAGCGTAGGTATTAATGGCTACACCTTC	NA	NA	TRBJ1-2	TRBV9
CAWSSTNPGGYTF	TGTGCCTGGAGCAGCACAAACCCGGGAGGCTACACCTTC	NA	NA	TRBJ1-2	TRBV30
CATSNQGRPYNEQFF	TGTGCCACCAGCAATCAGGGAAGGCCCTACAATGAGCAGTTCTTC	NA	NA	TRBJ2-1	TRBV15
CASSPRQGYEQYF	TGTGCCAGCAGCCCGCGACAGGGCTACGAGCAGTACTTC	TRBD1	NA	TRBJ2-7	TRBV9
CARSLGVGPRAFF	TGTGCCAGAAGCTTGGGAGTGGGCCCGCGAGCTTTCTTT	NA	NA	TRBJ1-1	TRBV5-3
CASSQAVYYEQYF	TGTGCCAGCAGCCAAGCGGTATACTACGAGCAGTACTTC	NA	NA	TRBJ2-7	TRBV14
CASSQGEGGRSPLHF	TGCGCCAGCAGCCAAGGGGAAGGGGGCCGCTCACCCCTCCACTTT	TRBD1	NA	TRBJ1-6	TRBV4-1
CASSPDSGAGYTF	TGTGCCAGCTCACCAGACAGCGGGGCGGGCTACACCTTC	NA	NA	TRBJ1-2	TRBV18
CASTQQGFTLETQYF	TGCGCCAGCACCCAACAGGGGTTTACATTAGAGACCCAGTACTTC	TRBD1	once	TRBJ2-5	TRBV5-1
CASSQSADGYTF	TGTGCCAGCAGCCAATCAGCGGATGGCTACACCTTC	NA	many	TRBJ1-2	TRBV16
CASSLSAPTGADHNSPLHF	TGTGCCAGCAGTTTATCGGCTCCGACAGGGGCTGATCATAATTCACCCCTCCACTTT	TRBD1	NA	TRBJ1-6	TRBV28
CATAVGGRNSNQPQHF	TGTGCCACTGCCGTTGGGGGGAGAAATAGCAATCAGCCCCAGCATTTT	NA	once	TRBJ1-5	TRBV24-1
CASSVVPGWNTIYF	TGTGCCAGCAGCGTAGTTCCGGGGTGGAACACCATATATTTT	NA	NA	TRBJ1-3	TRBV9
CASSQSGARGDTGELFF	TGTGCCAGCAGCCAATCGGGGGCCAGGGGGGACACCGGGGAGCTGTTTTTT	NA	once	TRBJ2-2	TRBV3-1/TRBV3-2